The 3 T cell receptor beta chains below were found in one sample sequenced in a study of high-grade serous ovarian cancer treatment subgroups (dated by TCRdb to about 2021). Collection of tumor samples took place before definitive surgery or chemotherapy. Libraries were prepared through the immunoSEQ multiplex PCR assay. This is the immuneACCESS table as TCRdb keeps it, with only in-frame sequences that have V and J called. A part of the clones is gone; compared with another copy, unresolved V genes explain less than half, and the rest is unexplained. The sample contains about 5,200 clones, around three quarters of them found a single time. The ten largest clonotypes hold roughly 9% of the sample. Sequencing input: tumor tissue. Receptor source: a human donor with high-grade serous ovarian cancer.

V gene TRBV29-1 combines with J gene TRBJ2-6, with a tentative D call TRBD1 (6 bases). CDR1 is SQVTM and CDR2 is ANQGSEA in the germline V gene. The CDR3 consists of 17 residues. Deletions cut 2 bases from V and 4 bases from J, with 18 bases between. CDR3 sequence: CSVESGTRTSGANVLTF. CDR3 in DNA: TGCAGCGTTGAATCCGGGACACGAACTTCGGGGGCCAACGTCCTGACTTTC.

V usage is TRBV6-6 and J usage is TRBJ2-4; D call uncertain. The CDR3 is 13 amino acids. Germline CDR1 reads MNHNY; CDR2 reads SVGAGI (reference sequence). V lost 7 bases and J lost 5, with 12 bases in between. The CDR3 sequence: CASTPGLENIQYF. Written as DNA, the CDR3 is TGTGCCAGCACCCCGGGTTTGGAAAACATTCAGTACTTC.

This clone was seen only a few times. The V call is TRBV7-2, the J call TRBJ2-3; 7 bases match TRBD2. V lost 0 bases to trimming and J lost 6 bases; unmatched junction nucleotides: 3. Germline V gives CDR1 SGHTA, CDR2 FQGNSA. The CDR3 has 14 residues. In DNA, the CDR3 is TGTGCCAGCAGCTTAGCCGGGGGGTGGGATACGCAGTATTTT. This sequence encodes CASSLAGGWDTQYF.